This T cell receptor beta chain was documented in a study of early T cells in non-severe SARS-CoV-2 infection. The overall study: Sequenced bulk RNA came from whole blood that was unsorted, and chains were unpaired.

Overall study findings and caveats: Anti-spike CD8 responses were favored in VDJdb matching, and private and CD4 specificities were missed.

As for this clonotype: As yet, its antigen is unknown.

V lost 2 bases to trimming and J lost 6 bases, with 7 bases between them. This CDR3 region has 12 residues. Unique molecular identifiers tagged individual cDNA molecules. One entry per CDR3 protein, called by TCRdb with MiXCR from the 5' RACE reads. The sample has 65,000 to 90,000 distinct CDR3 sequences, roughly an eighth seen once. The sequenced sample consisted of whole blood. This rearrangement joins TRBV12-3 or TRBV12-4 to TRBJ1-2; D uncertain. This TCR came from an adult who was a healthcare worker with PCR-confirmed SARS-CoV-2 infection or an uninfected control (not recorded which). The CDR3 bases are TGTGCCAGCAGTTTACTTGGGGATGGCTACACCTTC. This sequence encodes CASSLLGDGYTF.